Listed below are T cell receptor beta chains from one sample, sequenced in a study of technical replicates of blood from a few donors. Clones were read by immunoSEQ multiplex PCR, and TCRdb kept only the in-frame ones, dropping some. The sample has approximately 82,000 clones, 75% to 95% seen once. Sequenced sample: T cells isolated from PBMCs. These receptors originate from a human donor in good health. Some clones in this sample may be carry-over from other donors' samples. Both conserved end residues are trimmed from each CDR3.

>TRBJ1-1|TRBV6-5
ASQTLQGPNTEAF
>TRBJ2-7|TRBV14
ASSQVWTGEQY
>TRBJ2-1|TRBV30
ALRSGSVYNEQF
>TRBJ2-5|TRBV11-3
ASSWAQETQY
>TRBJ2-5|TRBV27
ASSLWTGPQY
>TRBJ1-2|TRBV11-3
ASSLDADSGLYGYT
>TRBJ2-7|TRBV7-2
ASSPRLADYEQY
>TRBJ2-2|TRBV15
ATRVGGTANTGELF
>TRBJ1-1|TRBV25-1
ASRTGGVTEAF
>TRBJ1-1|TRBV19
ASTRGTVAF
>TRBJ1-2|TRBV19
ASSIGGDGYT
>TRBJ2-7|TRBV9
ASSGTSGRAHSYEQY
>TRBJ1-4|TRBV7-8
ASSPPSRRGRTNEKLF
>TRBJ2-7|TRBV5-8
ASSLMRTQGLAYEQY
>TRBJ2-1|TRBV27
ASSWGGRIDNEQF
>TRBJ2-1|TRBV27
ASSDQGNEQF
>TRBJ2-5|TRBV9
ASSVVGLADSQETQY
>TRBJ1-1|TRBV9
ASSVAQGRNTEAF
>TRBJ2-7|TRBV19
ASQTSGRSSSSYEQY
>TRBJ2-3|TRBV28
ASSYPRGTDTQY
>TRBJ2-2|TRBV29-1
SVRGTSGALGELF
>TRBJ2-7|TRBV27
ASSQTSQAIGEQY
>TRBJ2-3|TRBV6-5
ASRENTDTQY
>TRBJ1-1|TRBV6-5
ASSRNTGYTEAF
>TRBJ1-2|TRBV9
ASSVDPDSHGYT
>TRBJ1-5|TRBV28
ASSRGTGGQPQH
>TRBJ2-5|TRBV28
ASSTGAGEETQY
>TRBJ2-6|TRBV19
ASSFTGWYSGANVLT
>TRBJ1-1|TRBV5-5
ASLRAGEMNTEAF
>TRBJ1-5|TRBV10-3
AISERGAGNQPQH
>TRBJ1-2|TRBV7-9
ASSHSDGYT
>TRBJ1-4|TRBV10-3
AISRGGEKLF
>TRBJ2-1|TRBV9
ASSGRGGLAADNEQF
>TRBJ2-7|TRBV28
ASSFPGQGLYEQY
>TRBJ2-7|TRBV9
ASSPGTDSYEQY
>TRBJ2-7|TRBV12-5
ASGLETRRYEQY
>TRBJ2-1|TRBV2
ASSLSTSVTNEQF
>TRBJ2-1|TRBV6-5
ASSSDEEGKDNEQF
>TRBJ1-2|TRBV28
ASSLYGGVNYGYT
>TRBJ1-1|TRBV19
ASKEQGAMDTEAF
>TRBJ1-3|TRBV13
ASSTRQGVSGNTIY
>TRBJ2-3|TRBV10-3
AISEPHSGSSPTQY
>TRBJ2-5|TRBV9
ASSVWAGGEETQY
>TRBJ2-7|TRBV4-3
ASSQEAGSTSYEQY
>TRBJ2-3|TRBV9
ASSVEGQGFTDTQY
>TRBJ1-2|TRBV27
ASRTPSGGPGYT
>TRBJ2-7|TRBV5-5
ASSRGQGPYEQY
>TRBJ2-1|TRBV29-1
SAGLANEQF
>TRBJ2-5|TRBV5-8
ASSLGGRSGETQY
>TRBJ2-2|TRBV28
ASSLQGDTGELF
>TRBJ1-5|TRBV4-1
ASSQRRGGNQPQH
>TRBJ2-5|TRBV30
AWRVTGTGWETQY
>TRBJ2-5|TRBV27
ASMWAGRGETQY
>TRBJ2-1|TRBV23-1
ATHLAGGMRANEQF
>TRBJ2-7|TRBV11-2
ASSLFRGAREQY